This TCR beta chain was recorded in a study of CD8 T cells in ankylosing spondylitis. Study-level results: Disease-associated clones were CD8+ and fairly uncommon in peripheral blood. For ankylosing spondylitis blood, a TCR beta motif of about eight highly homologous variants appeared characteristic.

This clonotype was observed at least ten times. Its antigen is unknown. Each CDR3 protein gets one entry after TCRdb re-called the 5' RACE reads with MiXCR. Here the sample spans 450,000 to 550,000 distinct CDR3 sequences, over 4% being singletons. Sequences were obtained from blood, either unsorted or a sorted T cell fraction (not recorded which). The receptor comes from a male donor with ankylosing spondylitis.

CDR3 nucleotides: TGTGCCAGCAGTTATAGGGGGGGCTCCTACGAGCAGTACTTC. It encodes CASSYRGGSYEQYF. V is TRBV6-5 and J is TRBJ2-7; D might be TRBD2 (7 bases). CDR3 length equals 14 residues. CDR1 is MNHEY, CDR2 SVGAGI, per germline. V lost 3 bases, J lost 0 bases, and 9 bases lay in between.